This TCR beta chain is from a study of T cells after posttransplantation cyclophosphamide. TCRdb's copy holds only in-frame clones and misses some; the assay was immunoSEQ multiplex PCR. The sample lists about 15,000 clones; 80% to 85% were seen once. Methotrexate plus calcineurin inhibitor accompanied controls' myeloablative marrow transplants; sampling was 1 year later. CDR1 MNHEY and CDR2 SMNVEV come from the germline V gene (reference sequence). Trimming removed 4 bases at V and 0 bases at J, with 13 bases between. This CDR3 has 17 amino acids. Sequencing was performed on PBMCs, taken 350 to 400 days after allogeneic stem cell transplant with calcineurin inhibitor and methotrexate. V is TRBV27 and J is TRBJ1-6; maybe TRBD1 (5 bases). This TCR was recovered from a male patient aged 18-29 years who received an allogeneic stem cell transplant from a related donor, was CMV-positive, and had no GVHD. Some T cells may have originated in the graft donor. Here the CDR3 reads CASSSPTASSYNSPLHF. CDR3 nucleotide sequence: TGTGCCAGCAGTTCGCCGACAGCAAGCTCCTATAATTCACCCCTCCACTTT.